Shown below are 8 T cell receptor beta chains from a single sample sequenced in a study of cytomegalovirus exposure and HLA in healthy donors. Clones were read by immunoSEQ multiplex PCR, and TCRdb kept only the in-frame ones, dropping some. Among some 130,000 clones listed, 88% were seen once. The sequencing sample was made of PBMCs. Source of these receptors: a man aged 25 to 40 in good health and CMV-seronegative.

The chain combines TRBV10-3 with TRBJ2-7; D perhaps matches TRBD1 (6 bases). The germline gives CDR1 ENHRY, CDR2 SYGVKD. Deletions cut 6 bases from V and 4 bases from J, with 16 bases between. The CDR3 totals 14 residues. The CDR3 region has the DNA TGTGCCATCAGGGCTACAGGGAATAGTTACGAGCAGTACTTC. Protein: CAIRATGNSYEQYF.

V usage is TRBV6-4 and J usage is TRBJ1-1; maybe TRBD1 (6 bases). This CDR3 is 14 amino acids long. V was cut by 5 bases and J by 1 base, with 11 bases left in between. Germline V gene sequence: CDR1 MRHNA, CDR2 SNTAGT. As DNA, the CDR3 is TGTGCCAGCAGTTGGGACATTTGGAACACTGAAGCTTTCTTT. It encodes CASSWDIWNTEAFF.

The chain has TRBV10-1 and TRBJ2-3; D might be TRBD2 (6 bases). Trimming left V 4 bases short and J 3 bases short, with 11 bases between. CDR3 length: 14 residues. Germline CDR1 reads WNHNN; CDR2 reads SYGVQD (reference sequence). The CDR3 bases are TGCGCCAGCAGTGGTGGGCTAGCGACAGATACGCAGTATTTT. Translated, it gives CASSGGLATDTQYF.

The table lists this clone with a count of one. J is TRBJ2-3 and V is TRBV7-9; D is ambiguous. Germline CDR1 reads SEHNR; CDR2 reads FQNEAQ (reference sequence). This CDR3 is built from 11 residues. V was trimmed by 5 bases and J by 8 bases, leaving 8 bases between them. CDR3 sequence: CASSPGGTQYF. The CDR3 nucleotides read TGTGCCAGCAGCCCGGGTGGTACGCAGTATTTT.

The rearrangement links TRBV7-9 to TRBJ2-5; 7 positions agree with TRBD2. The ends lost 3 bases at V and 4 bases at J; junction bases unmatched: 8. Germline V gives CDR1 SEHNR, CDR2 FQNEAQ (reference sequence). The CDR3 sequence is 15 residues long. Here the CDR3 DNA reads TGTGCCAGCAGCTTTTACGCGGGAGAGTCAGAGACCCAGTACTTC. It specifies CASSFYAGESETQYF.

CDR3 in DNA: TGTGCCAGCCGAGGGTGGAACTATGGCTACACCTTC. Translation: CASRGWNYGYTF. The chain combines TRBV19 with TRBJ1-2; D unclear. The CDR3 sequence is 12 residues long. Germline CDR1 is LNHDA and CDR2 is SQIVND (reference sequence). The V gene lost 9 bases and the J gene lost 2 bases, with 10 bases spanning the gap.

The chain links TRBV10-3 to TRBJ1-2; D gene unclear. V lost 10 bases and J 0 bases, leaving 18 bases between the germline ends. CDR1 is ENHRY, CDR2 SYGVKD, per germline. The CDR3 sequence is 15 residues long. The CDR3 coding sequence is TGTGCCACCTTCGACACGGCCTACTCTAACTATGGCTACACCTTC. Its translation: CATFDTAYSNYGYTF.

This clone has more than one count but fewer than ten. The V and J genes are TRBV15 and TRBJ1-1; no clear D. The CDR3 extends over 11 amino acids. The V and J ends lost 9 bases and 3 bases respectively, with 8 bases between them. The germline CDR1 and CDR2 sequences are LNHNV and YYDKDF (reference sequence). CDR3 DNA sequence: TGTGCCACATCGAGGGACACTGAAGCTTTCTTT. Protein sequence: CATSRDTEAFF. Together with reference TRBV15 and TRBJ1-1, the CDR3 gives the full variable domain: DAMVIQNPRYQVTQFGKPVTLSCSQTLNHNVMYWYQQKSSQAPKLLFHYYDKDFNNEADTPDNFQSRRPNTSFCFLDIRSPGLGDTAMYLCATSRDTEAFFGQGTRLTVV.